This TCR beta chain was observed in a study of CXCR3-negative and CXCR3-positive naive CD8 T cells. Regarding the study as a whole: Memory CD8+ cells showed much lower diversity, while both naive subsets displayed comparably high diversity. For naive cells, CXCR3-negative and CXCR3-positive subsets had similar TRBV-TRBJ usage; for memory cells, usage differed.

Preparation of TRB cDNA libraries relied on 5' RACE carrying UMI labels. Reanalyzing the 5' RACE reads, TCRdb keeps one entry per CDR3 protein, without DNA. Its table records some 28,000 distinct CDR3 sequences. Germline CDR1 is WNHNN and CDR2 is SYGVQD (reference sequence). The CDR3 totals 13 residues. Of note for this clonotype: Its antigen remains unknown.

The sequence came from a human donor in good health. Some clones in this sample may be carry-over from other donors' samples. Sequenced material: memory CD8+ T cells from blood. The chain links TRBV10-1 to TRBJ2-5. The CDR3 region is CASRPDGGETQYF.